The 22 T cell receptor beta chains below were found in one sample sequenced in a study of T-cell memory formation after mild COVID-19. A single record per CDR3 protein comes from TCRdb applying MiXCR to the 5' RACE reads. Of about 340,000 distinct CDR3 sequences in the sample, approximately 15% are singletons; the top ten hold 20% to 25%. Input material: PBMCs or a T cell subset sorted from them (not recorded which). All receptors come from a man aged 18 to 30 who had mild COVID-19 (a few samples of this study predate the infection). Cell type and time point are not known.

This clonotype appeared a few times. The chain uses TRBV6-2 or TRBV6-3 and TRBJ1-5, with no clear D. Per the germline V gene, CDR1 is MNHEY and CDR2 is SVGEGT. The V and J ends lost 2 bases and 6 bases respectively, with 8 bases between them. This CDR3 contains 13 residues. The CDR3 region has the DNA TGTGCCAGCAGTTACGGGGAGCGTCAGCCCCAGCATTTT. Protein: CASSYGERQPQHF.

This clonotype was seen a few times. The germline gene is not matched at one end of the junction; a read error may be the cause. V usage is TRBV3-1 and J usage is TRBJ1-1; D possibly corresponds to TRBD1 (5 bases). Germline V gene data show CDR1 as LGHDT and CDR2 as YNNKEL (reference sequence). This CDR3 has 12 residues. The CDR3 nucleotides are TGTGCCAGCAGCGACGACGCGTCGACAGCTACATTT. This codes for CASSDDASTATF.

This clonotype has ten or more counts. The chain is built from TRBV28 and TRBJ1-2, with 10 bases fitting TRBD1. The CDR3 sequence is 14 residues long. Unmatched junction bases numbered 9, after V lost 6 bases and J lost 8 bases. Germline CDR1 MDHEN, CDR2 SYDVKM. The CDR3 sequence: CASRSGTGEWGYTF. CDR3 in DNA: TGTGCCAGCAGGTCCGGGACAGGGGAGTGGGGCTACACCTTC.

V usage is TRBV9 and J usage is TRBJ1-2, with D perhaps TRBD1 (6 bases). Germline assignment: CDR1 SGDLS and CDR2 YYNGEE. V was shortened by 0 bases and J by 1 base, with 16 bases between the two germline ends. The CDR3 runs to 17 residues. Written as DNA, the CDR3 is TGTGCCAGCAGCGTAGCCGTTCCGGGGGGCGATAACTATGGCTACACCTTC. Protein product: CASSVAVPGGDNYGYTF. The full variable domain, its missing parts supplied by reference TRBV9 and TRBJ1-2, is DSGVTQTPKHLITATGQRVTLRCSPRSGDLSVYWYQQSLDQGLQFLIQYYNGEERAKGNILERFSAQQFPDLHSELNLSSLELGDSALYFCASSVAVPGGDNYGYTFGSGTRLTVV.

The CDR3 DNA is TGTGCCAGCAGCCCCCAGCCGGGGACCGCGGGTGGCTACACCTTC. It yields the protein CASSPQPGTAGGYTF. The V gene is TRBV7-9, the J gene TRBJ1-2; D may be TRBD1 (5 bases). Trimming stripped 5 bases from V and 7 bases from J, with 20 bases between. The CDR3 contains 15 residues. Germline lookup yields CDR1 SEHNR and CDR2 FQNEAQ (reference sequence). Drawing the rest from reference TRBV7-9 and TRBJ1-2, the complete variable domain is DTGVSQNPRHKITKRGQNVTFRCDPISEHNRLYWYRQTLGQGPEFLTYFQNEAQLEKSRLLSDRFSAERPKGSFSTLEIQRTEQGDSAMYLCASSPQPGTAGGYTFGSGTRLTVV.

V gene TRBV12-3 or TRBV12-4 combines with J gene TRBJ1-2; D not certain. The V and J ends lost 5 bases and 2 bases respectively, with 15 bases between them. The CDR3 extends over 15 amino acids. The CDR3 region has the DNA TGTGCCAGCAGTCTTTCTCGGACGGAGAACTATGGCTACACCTTC. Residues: CASSLSRTENYGYTF.

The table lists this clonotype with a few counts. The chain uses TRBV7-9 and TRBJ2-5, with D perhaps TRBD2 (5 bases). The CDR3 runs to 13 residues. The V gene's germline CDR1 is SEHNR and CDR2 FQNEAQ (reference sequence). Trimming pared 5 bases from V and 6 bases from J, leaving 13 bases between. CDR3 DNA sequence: TGTGCCAGCAGCACCCGGGAAGCCAAGACCCAGTACTTC. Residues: CASSTREAKTQYF.

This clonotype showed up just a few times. The DNA of the CDR3 is TGTGCCAGCAGGAATGGGTGGACCGGGGAGCTGTTTTTT. Residues: CASRNGWTGELFF. The J gene is TRBJ2-2, the V gene TRBV2; no firm D call. Trimming left V 6 bases short and J 5 bases short, with 10 bases between. This CDR3 has 13 amino acids. Germline values: CDR1 SNHLY, CDR2 FYNNEI.

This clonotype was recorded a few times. CDR3 residues: CASSRYYVVQETQYF. The DNA of the CDR3 is TGTGCCAGCAGCCGGTACTATGTGGTACAAGAGACCCAGTACTTC. The chain uses TRBV4-2 and TRBJ2-5; the D is unclear. Trimming removed 4 bases at V and 2 bases at J, with 14 bases between. The CDR3 sequence is 15 residues long. CDR1 is LGHNA, CDR2 YNFKEQ, per germline.

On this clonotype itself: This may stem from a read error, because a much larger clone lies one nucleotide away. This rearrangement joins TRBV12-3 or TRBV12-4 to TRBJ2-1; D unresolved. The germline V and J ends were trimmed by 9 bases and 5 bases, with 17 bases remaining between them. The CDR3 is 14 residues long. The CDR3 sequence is CASSIAPRNNEQFF. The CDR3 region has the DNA TGTGCCAGTAGCATAGCCCCCAGGAACAATGAGCAGTTCTTC.

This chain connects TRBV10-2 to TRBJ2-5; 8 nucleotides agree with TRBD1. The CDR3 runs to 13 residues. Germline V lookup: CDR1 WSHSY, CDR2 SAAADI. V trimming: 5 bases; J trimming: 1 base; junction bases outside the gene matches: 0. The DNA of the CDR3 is TGCGCCAGCAGTCAGGGGGCCCAAGAGACCCAGTACTTC. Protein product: CASSQGAQETQYF.

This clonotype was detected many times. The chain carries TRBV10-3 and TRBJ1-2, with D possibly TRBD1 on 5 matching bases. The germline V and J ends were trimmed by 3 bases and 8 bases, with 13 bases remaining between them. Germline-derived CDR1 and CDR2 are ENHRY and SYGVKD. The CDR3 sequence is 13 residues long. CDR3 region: CAISERQIYGYTF. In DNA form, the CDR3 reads TGTGCCATCAGTGAACGACAGATCTACGGCTACACCTTC.

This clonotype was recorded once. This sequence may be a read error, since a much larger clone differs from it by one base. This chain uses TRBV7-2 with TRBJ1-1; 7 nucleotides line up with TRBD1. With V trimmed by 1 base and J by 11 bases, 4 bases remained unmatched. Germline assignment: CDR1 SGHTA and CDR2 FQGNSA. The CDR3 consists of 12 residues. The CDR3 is CASSLGQQGAFF. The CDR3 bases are TGTGCCAGCAGCTTAGGCCAACAGGGGGCTTTCTTT.

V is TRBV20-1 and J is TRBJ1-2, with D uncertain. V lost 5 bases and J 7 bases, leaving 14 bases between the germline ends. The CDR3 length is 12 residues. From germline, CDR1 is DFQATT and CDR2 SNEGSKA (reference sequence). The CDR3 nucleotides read TGCAGTGCTCCCATGGGTTTAGGTGGCTACACCTTC. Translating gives CSAPMGLGGYTF.

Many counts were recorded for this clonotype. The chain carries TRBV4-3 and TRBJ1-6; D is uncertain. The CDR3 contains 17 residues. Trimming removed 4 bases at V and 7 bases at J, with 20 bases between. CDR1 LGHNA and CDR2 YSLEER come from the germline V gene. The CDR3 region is CASSPSESAWTNSPLHF. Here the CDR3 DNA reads TGCGCCAGCAGCCCGTCAGAGAGCGCTTGGACCAATTCACCCCTCCACTTT.

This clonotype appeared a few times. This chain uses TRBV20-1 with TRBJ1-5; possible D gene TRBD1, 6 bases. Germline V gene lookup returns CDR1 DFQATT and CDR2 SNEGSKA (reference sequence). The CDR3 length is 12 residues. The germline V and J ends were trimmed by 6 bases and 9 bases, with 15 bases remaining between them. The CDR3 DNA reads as TGCAGTGCGCCTTCTCAGGGGTCGCCCCAGCATTTT. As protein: CSAPSQGSPQHF.

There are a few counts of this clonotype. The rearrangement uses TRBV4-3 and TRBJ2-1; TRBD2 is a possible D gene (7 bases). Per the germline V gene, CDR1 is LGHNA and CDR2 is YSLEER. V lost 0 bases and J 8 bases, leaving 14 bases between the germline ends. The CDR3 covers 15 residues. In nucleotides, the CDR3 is TGCGCCAGCAGCCAAGACCCCCGGGGGGCGGATGAGCAGTTCTTC. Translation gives CASSQDPRGADEQFF.

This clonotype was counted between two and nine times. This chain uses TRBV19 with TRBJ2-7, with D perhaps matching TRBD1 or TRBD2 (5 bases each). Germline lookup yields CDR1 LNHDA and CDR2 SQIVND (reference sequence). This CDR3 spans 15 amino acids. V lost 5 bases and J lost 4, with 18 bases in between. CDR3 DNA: TGTGCCAGTAGTCCCCTCCCAGGGAGTCCTTACGAGCAGTACTTC. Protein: CASSPLPGSPYEQYF.

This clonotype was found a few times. CDR3 region: CASSLSVGGSEQYF. DNA of the CDR3: TGCGCCAGCAGCTTGTCGGTGGGGGGATCCGAGCAGTACTTC. The genes are TRBV5-1 and TRBJ2-7, with D perhaps matching TRBD2 (6 bases). V lost 1 base and J lost 6, with 14 bases in between. Per germline, CDR1 SGHRS and CDR2 YFSETQ. The CDR3 contains 14 residues.

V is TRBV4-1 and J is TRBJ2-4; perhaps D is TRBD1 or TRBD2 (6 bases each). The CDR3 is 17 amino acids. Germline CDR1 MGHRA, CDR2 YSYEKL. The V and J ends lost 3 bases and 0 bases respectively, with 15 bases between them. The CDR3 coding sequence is TGCGCCAGCAGCCAGGCTCAAGGGGGACTAGCCAAAAACATTCAGTACTTC. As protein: CASSQAQGGLAKNIQYF.

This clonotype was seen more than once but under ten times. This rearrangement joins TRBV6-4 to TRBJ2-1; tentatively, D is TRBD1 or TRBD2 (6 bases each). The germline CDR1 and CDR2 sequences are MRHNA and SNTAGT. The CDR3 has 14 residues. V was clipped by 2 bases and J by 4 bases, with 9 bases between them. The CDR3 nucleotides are TGTGCCAGCAGTGACAGGGGGGATTACAATGAGCAGTTCTTC. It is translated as CASSDRGDYNEQFF.

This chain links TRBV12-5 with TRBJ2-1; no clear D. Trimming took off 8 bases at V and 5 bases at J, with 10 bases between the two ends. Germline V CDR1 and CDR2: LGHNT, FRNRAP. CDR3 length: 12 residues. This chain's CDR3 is CASSAFDNEQFF. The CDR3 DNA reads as TGTGCTAGTTCAGCCTTTGACAATGAGCAGTTCTTC.